Below are 15 T cell receptor beta chains sequenced from a single sample in a study of shared clonotypes between healthy human individuals. Generated by immunoSEQ multiplex PCR, the TCRdb table keeps only in-frame clones and is missing some. The profile shows around 510,000 clones, around 77% of them singletons. Sequencing input: PBMCs. The receptors stem from a woman aged 40 to 49 in good health. Some clones in this sample may be carry-over from other donors' samples.

The chain links TRBV7-2 to TRBJ2-5; TRBD2 agrees at 13 bases. The length of the CDR3 is 16 residues. Germline values: CDR1 SGHTA, CDR2 FQGNSA. The trim removed 1 base at V and 5 bases at J, leaving 4 bases unmatched. CDR3 nucleotides: TGTGCCAGCAGCTTAGTAACTAGCGGGGGGGGCGAGACCCAGTACTTC. Translated, it gives CASSLVTSGGGETQYF.

Concerning this clone itself: A far larger clone is off by one base, so a read error is likely. It is unclear where the CDR3 begins or ends on the DNA, so no DNA is shown, and the CDR3 is as TCRdb lists it. The chain has TRBV6-5 and TRBJ2-7; TRBD2 is taken as the D call from the table, unchecked against the DNA. Germline assignment: CDR1 MNHEY and CDR2 SVGAGI. Including both end residues, the CDR3 is 15 amino acids long. Here the CDR3 reads CASAQVAGGSYEKYF.

To note about this clone: A much larger clone differs by one base, so this may be a read error. V and J are TRBV4-1 and TRBJ2-2; D is uncertain. Between the trimmed V and J ends, which lost 4 bases and 1 base, there was a span of 13 bases. The CDR3 sequence is 16 residues long. The V gene's germline CDR1 is MGHRA and CDR2 YSYEKL. The DNA of the CDR3 is TGCGCCAGCAGCCCGCTAGTTTTCCAGAACACCGGGGAGCTGTTTTTT. Translating it yields CASSPLVFQNTGELFF.

The J gene is TRBJ1-2, the V gene TRBV7-2; 9 nucleotides line up with TRBD1. The V gene's germline CDR1 is SGHTA and CDR2 FQGNSA. V shed 4 bases and J 7 bases; nucleotides not matched to a gene: 10. CDR3 length: 15 residues. The CDR3 sequence: CASSSYRGPPSGYTF. CDR3 DNA sequence: TGTGCCAGCAGCTCCTACAGGGGGCCCCCGTCTGGCTACACCTTC.

CDR3 nucleotides: TGTGCCAGCAGCACGGGTCAGTGGGTTTACAATGAGCAGTTCTTC. Amino acids: CASSTGQWVYNEQFF. The chain joins TRBV7-8 to TRBJ2-1; no clear D gene. The V end lost 5 bases, the J end lost 4 bases, and 15 bases lay between the germline ends. This CDR3 contains 15 residues. Per germline, CDR1 SGHVS and CDR2 FQNEAQ.

The J gene is TRBJ1-5, the V gene TRBV19; D is unclear. The CDR3 totals 15 residues. Germline CDR1 is LNHDA and CDR2 is SQIVND (reference sequence). V lost 1 base, J lost 0 bases, and 7 bases lay in between. The CDR3 bases are TGTGCCAGTAGTATAGCAGTAGGTAGCAATCAGCCCCAGCATTTT. This sequence encodes CASSIAVGSNQPQHF.

This rearrangement joins TRBV28 to TRBJ2-1; 12 bases map to TRBD2. Germline assignment: CDR1 MDHEN and CDR2 SYDVKM. This CDR3 region has 17 residues. V lost 3 bases and J lost 9; bases outside the gene matches: 12. This chain's CDR3 is CASSFRETSGRAAEQFF. Written as DNA, the CDR3 is TGTGCCAGCAGTTTCAGGGAGACTAGCGGGAGAGCAGCTGAGCAGTTCTTC.

This chain joins TRBV6-5 and TRBJ1-2; no reliable D call. V was clipped by 2 bases and J by 5 bases, with 6 bases between them. The CDR3 is 12 amino acids. Germline assignment: CDR1 MNHEY and CDR2 SVGAGI. In DNA form, the CDR3 reads TGTGCCAGCAGTTACCGCGGGTATGGCTACACCTTC. Protein sequence: CASSYRGYGYTF.

The chain employs TRBV19 and TRBJ2-3, with 7 bases that match TRBD2. V was clipped by 5 bases and J by 0 bases; unmatched bases: 8. CDR1 is LNHDA and CDR2 is SQIVND in the germline V gene (reference sequence). The CDR3 totals 16 residues. The chain's CDR3 is CASSLRTRPSTDTQYF. For the CDR3, the DNA is TGTGCCAGTAGTCTCAGGACTAGGCCTAGCACAGATACGCAGTATTTT.

The chain recombines TRBV7-2 with TRBJ2-6; TRBD1 matches at 9 bases. This CDR3 comprises 18 residues. Germline V gene data show CDR1 as SGHTA and CDR2 as FQGNSA. V shed 5 bases, J shed 2 bases, and the junction held 10 bases outside the gene matches. CDR3 residues: CASSTLPGTGTGANVLTF. In nucleotides, the CDR3 is TGTGCCAGCAGCACCCTACCCGGGACAGGGACTGGGGCCAACGTCCTGACTTTC. The entire variable domain, with the rest obtained from reference TRBV7-2 and TRBJ2-6, is as follows: GAGVSQSPSNKVTEKGKDVELRCDPISGHTALYWYRQSLGQGLEFLIYFQGNSAPDKSGLPSDRFSAERTGGSVSTLTIQRTQQEDSAVYLCASSTLPGTGTGANVLTFGAGSRLTVL.

This clone was counted between two and nine times. The chain uses TRBV6-1 and TRBJ1-3; D perhaps matches TRBD1 (6 bases). The CDR3 is 13 amino acids. V gave up 6 bases and J gave up 4 bases, with 10 bases separating them. Germline assignment: CDR1 MNHNS and CDR2 SASEGT. The CDR3 DNA is TGTGCCAGCAGCCTTACAGGGGGAAACACCATATATTTT. This sequence encodes CASSLTGGNTIYF.

In DNA, the CDR3 is TGTGCCAGCTCACCAGACAGGGGTGATACGCAGTATTTT. This gives the protein CASSPDRGDTQYF. The chain carries TRBV18 and TRBJ2-3; 8 bases map to TRBD1. Germline CDR1 and CDR2: KGHSH and LQKENI. The V gene end was trimmed by 2 bases and the J gene end by 6 bases; junction bases not matched to a gene: 1. The CDR3 loop spans 13 amino acids.

V usage is TRBV2 and J usage is TRBJ1-2, with D tentatively TRBD1 (5 bases). The CDR3 is 13 amino acids. V lost 7 bases, J lost 8 bases, and 17 bases lay in between. Per the germline V gene, CDR1 is SNHLY and CDR2 is FYNNEI. Here the CDR3 DNA reads TGTGCCAGCACTCGATCCCGAGGGGAGGGCTACACCTTC. Translating gives CASTRSRGEGYTF.

The chain is built from TRBV29-1 and TRBJ1-1; perhaps TRBD1 as D (5 bases). V was pared by 8 bases and J by 0 bases, with 10 bases between. CDR3 size: 12 residues. Germline CDR1 is SQVTM and CDR2 is ANQGSEA. DNA of the CDR3: TGCAGCCACGGGGGGTTGAACACTGAAGCTTTCTTT. This gives the protein CSHGGLNTEAFF.

V is TRBV4-3 and J is TRBJ1-2; 10 bases line up with TRBD1. Germline CDR1 and CDR2: LGHNA and YSLEER. This CDR3 region has 15 residues. J was trimmed by 2 bases and V by 2 bases; bases with no gene match: 2. The CDR3: CASSQRDRGNYGYTF. The CDR3 DNA reads as TGCGCCAGCAGCCAAAGGGACAGGGGCAACTATGGCTACACCTTC.